These 14 T cell receptor beta chains were sequenced from one sample in a study of blood T cell repertoires in COVID-19. Generated by immunoSEQ multiplex PCR, the TCRdb table keeps only in-frame clones and is missing some. The sample carries about 92,000 clones, around 86% recorded once. The sequencing input was peripheral blood. These receptors came from a woman aged 80 or older with active or convalescent COVID-19.

The V and J genes are TRBV5-5 and TRBJ2-5; the D is unclear. The germline CDR1 and CDR2 sequences are SGHKS and YYEKEE (reference sequence). Trimming cost V 5 bases and J 4 bases, with 12 bases left between them. The CDR3 is 13 residues long. CDR3 bases: TGTGCCAGCAGTCCATTGCAACTAGAGACCCAGTACTTC. Its translation: CASSPLQLETQYF.

In this sample, this clone turned up once. The chain joins TRBV29-1 to TRBJ2-7, with TRBD1 matching over 9 bases. Germline V gives CDR1 SQVTM, CDR2 ANQGSEA. Trimming cost V 6 bases and J 3 bases; bases outside gene matches: 9. CDR3 length: 14 residues. CDR3 sequence: CSVVMGTGFYEQYF. CDR3 nucleotide sequence: TGCAGCGTCGTGATGGGGACAGGGTTCTACGAGCAGTACTTC.

CDR3 loop: CASSLFSGSYEQYF. CDR3 DNA: TGTGCCAGCAGCCTCTTTAGCGGCTCCTACGAGCAGTACTTC. This chain connects TRBV3-1 (or the pseudogene TRBV3-2) to TRBJ2-7; a possible D gene is TRBD2 (6 bases). The germline V gene encodes CDR1 LGHDT and CDR2 YNNKEL (reference sequence). This CDR3 comprises 14 residues. Trimming left V 4 bases short and J 0 bases short, with 10 bases between.

The chain is built from TRBV5-4 and TRBJ2-1; unclear D gene. Trimming pared 0 bases from V and 5 bases from J, leaving 12 bases between. Per germline, CDR1 SGHNT and CDR2 YYREEE (reference sequence). This CDR3 contains 15 residues. The CDR3 sequence is CASSLGAGPHNEQFF. The CDR3 DNA is TGTGCCAGCAGCTTGGGGGCAGGTCCCCACAATGAGCAGTTCTTC.

This sequence joins TRBV7-2 and TRBJ2-3, with 10 bases fitting TRBD2. With V trimmed by 6 bases and J by 2 bases, 8 bases remained unmatched. The germline V gene encodes CDR1 SGHTA and CDR2 FQGNSA. This CDR3 spans 16 amino acids. CDR3 nucleotide sequence: TGTGCCAGCAGAAAAGGGACTAGCGCCTACACAGATACGCAGTATTTT. It is translated as CASRKGTSAYTDTQYF.

This chain joins TRBV3-1 (or the pseudogene TRBV3-2) and TRBJ2-1; D possibly corresponds to TRBD2 (6 bases). Trimming cost V 0 bases and J 5 bases, with 11 bases left between them. The germline CDR1 and CDR2 sequences are LGHDT and YNNKEL (reference sequence). This CDR3 has 15 residues. DNA for the CDR3: TGTGCCAGCAGCCAAGATGCGGGGACCCACAATGAGCAGTTCTTC. Protein product: CASSQDAGTHNEQFF.

The chain links TRBV3-1 (or the pseudogene TRBV3-2) to TRBJ2-7; 8 nucleotides agree with TRBD1. The CDR3 runs 14 residues. Germline V gives CDR1 LGHDT, CDR2 YNNKEL (reference sequence). The J segment lost 5 bases and the V segment lost 5 bases, leaving 8 bases of the junction unmatched. The CDR3 spells CASSTRTGSNEQYF. The CDR3 DNA reads as TGTGCCAGCAGCACCCGGACAGGGTCCAACGAGCAGTACTTC.

This CDR3 is CASSPGTGFNSPLHF. The CDR3 DNA reads TGTGCCAGCAGCCCTGGGACAGGTTTTAATTCACCCCTCCACTTT. V is TRBV28 and J is TRBJ1-6; 8 nucleotides match TRBD1. With V trimmed by 6 bases and J by 6 bases, 7 bases remained unmatched. The CDR3 covers 15 residues. Germline CDR1 and CDR2: MDHEN and SYDVKM.

This clone has a single count. This chain uses TRBV6-1 with TRBJ1-6, with D perhaps matching TRBD1 (6 bases). The CDR3 totals 15 residues. Germline-derived CDR1 and CDR2 are MNHNS and SASEGT. The V end lost 2 bases, the J end lost 9 bases, and 14 bases lay between the germline ends. The CDR3 bases are TGTGCCAGCAGTGAATGGGGACAACAAATTTCACCCCTCCACTTT. Translated: CASSEWGQQISPLHF.

CDR3 sequence: CASSQDGLLGTDTQYF. CDR3 DNA sequence: TGTGCCAGCAGCCAAGATGGTCTCCTAGGCACAGATACGCAGTATTTT. J is TRBJ2-3 and V is TRBV3-1 (or the pseudogene TRBV3-2); no clear D gene. This CDR3 contains 16 residues. V was trimmed by 0 bases and J by 1 base, leaving 11 bases between them. CDR1 and CDR2 from the germline V gene are LGHDT and YNNKEL (reference sequence).

The table lists this clone with a few counts. J is TRBJ2-2 and V is TRBV18; the D is unclear. V was clipped by 3 bases and J by 6 bases, with 11 bases between them. CDR3 length equals 14 residues. CDR1 is KGHSH, CDR2 LQKENI, per germline. The CDR3 bases are TGTGCCAGCTCACCCGAGTTTGTCCCCGGGGAGCTGTTTTTT. The encoded protein is CASSPEFVPGELFF.

The rearrangement joins TRBV14 to TRBJ2-5; TRBD2 matches 7 bases. Germline trimming cut 5 bases from V and 2 bases from J; bases unmatched to any gene: 8. From germline, CDR1 is SGHDN and CDR2 FVKESK. This CDR3 has 15 residues. CDR3 bases: TGTGCCAGCAGCATCGTAAGCGGGGCTCAAGAGACCCAGTACTTC. Translation: CASSIVSGAQETQYF.

This clone is a singleton in its sample. V is TRBV6-1 and J is TRBJ1-5; 9 nucleotides align to TRBD1. Per germline, CDR1 MNHNS and CDR2 SASEGT. Trimming at V came to 2 bases and at J to 0 bases, leaving 8 bases not matched to a gene. There are 18 residues in the CDR3. The CDR3 region has the DNA TGTGCCAGCAGTGAATTACCGGGACAGGGAAATAGCAATCAGCCCCAGCATTTT. As protein: CASSELPGQGNSNQPQHF.

The gene calls are TRBV7-3 and TRBJ1-2, with D maybe TRBD1 (5 bases). CDR3 length: 15 residues. Germline CDR1 is SGHTA and CDR2 is FQGTGA. The V and J ends lost 5 bases and 3 bases respectively, with 16 bases between them. The CDR3 bases are TGTGCCAGCAGCGACGGGACCGCGGGGTACTATGGCTACACCTTC. Its protein product is CASSDGTAGYYGYTF.